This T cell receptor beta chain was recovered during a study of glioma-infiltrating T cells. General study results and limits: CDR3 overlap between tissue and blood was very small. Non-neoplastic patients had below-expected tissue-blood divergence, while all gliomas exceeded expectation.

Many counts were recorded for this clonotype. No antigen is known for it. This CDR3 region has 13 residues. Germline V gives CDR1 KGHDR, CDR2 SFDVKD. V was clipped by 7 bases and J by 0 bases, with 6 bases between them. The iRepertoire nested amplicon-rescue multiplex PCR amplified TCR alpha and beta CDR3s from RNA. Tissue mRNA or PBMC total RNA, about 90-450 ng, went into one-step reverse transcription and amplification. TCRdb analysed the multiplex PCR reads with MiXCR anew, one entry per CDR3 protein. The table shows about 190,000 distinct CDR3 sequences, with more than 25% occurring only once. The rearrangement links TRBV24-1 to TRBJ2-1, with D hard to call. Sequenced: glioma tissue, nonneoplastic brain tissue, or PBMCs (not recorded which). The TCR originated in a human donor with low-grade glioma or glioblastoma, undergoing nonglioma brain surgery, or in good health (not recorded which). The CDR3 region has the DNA TGTGCCACCAGCCAGAGCTCCTACAATGAGCAGTTCTTC. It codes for CATSQSSYNEQFF.